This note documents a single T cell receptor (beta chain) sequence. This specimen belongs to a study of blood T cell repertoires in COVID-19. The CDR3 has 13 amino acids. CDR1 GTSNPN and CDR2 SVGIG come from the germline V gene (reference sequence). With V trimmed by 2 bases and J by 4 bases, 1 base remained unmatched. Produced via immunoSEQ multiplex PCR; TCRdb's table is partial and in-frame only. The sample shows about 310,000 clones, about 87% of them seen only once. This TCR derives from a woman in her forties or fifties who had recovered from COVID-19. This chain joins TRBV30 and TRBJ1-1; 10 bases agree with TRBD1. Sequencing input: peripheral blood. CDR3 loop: CAWSRDRGTEAFF. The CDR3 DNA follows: TGTGCCTGGAGTAGGGACAGGGGCACTGAAGCTTTCTTT.